This T cell receptor (beta chain) is from a study of T cells in Graves' hyperthyroidism and ophthalmopathy. Study-level points and caveats: Most thyroid-expanded clonotypes above 0.001 were also found in blood.

Notes on this clonotype: Its antigen is not known.

It was RNA transcripts that yielded the amplified TCR beta CDR3 regions. TCR CDR3 regions were first amplified by RT-PCR with HTBI primers. TCRdb re-analysed the multiplex PCR reads in MiXCR, keeping a single row per CDR3 protein. This table holds fewer than 700,000 distinct CDR3 sequences, roughly 15% found once. Every diagnosis used clinical symptoms, serum thyroxine and TRAb, thyroid ultrasound and orbital computed tomography. The authors took PBMCs from roughly 10 ml fresh peripheral blood. The germline gives CDR1 MNHEY, CDR2 SMNVEV (reference sequence). Losses at the gene ends were 8 bases for V and 0 bases for J; bases not matched to a gene: 17. This CDR3 is 19 amino acids long.

This TCR was recovered from a young woman with Graves' hyperthyroidism. The chain joins TRBV27 to TRBJ2-1; 9 bases match TRBD2. The sample comprised blood. The DNA of the CDR3 is TGTGCCAGCTCTATAGCGACTAGCGGCAGGGTCAGCTCCTACAATGAGCAGTTCTTC. Translated: CASSIATSGRVSSYNEQFF.